This T cell receptor (beta chain) was obtained from a study of T cell repertoires in cytomegalovirus infection. Whole-study context: HLA-C-restricted CMV epitopes, recently identified, and well-studied HLA-B-restricted ones were used by the study. Findings and caveats of the study: Individuals carrying CMV plus the relevant HLA were identified by cumulative frequency of public TCR beta families.

Germline-derived CDR1 and CDR2 are SGHRS and YFSETQ. This CDR3 is built from 16 residues. V gave up 4 bases and J gave up 3 bases; unmatched junction bases: 10. Of note for this clonotype: What it binds is not known.

TCRdb called the reads again in MiXCR, with one record for every CDR3 protein. The sample includes approximately 270,000 distinct CDR3 sequences, 20% to 25% of them seen just once. The sequence was obtained from a human donor in good health (CMV status not recorded). Some clones in this sample may be carry-over from other donors' samples. Sequenced material: cultured PBMCs, taken from culture after CMV antigen stimulation. The gene calls are TRBV5-1 and TRBJ2-1, with 7 nucleotides matching TRBD1. The CDR3 DNA follows: TGCGCCAGCAGCACGCGCCCACAGGGGATCTACAATGAGCAGTTCTTC. It specifies CASSTRPQGIYNEQFF.